This TCR beta chain was obtained from a study of T cell responses to AZD1222 COVID-19 vaccine. Libraries were prepared by immunoSEQ multiplex PCR; TCRdb keeps only in-frame clonotypes and omits some of them. The table includes about 120,000 clones, approximately 84% detected once. On this clone itself: Its antigen is not identified.

CDR1 is SGDLS, CDR2 YYNGEE, per germline. Trimming removed 3 bases at V and 5 bases at J, with 14 bases between. The CDR3 is 14 amino acids. Study-level results: Researchers took repertoire samples only after the peak T cell response had come. Donors were chiefly white British, with a greater number of females, and clonal diversity was perhaps underestimated. Just a handful of AZD1222 recipients were seropositive at baseline.

The source was peripheral blood, collected on day 0 of AZD1222 vaccination. The J gene is TRBJ1-2, the V gene TRBV9, with D maybe TRBD1 (5 bases). The TCR comes from an adult in good health. The CDR3 DNA follows: TGTGCCAGCAGCGGGCGCGGGGGGGTGTATGGCTACACCTTC. Translating gives CASSGRGGVYGYTF.